What follows are 21 T cell receptor beta chains derived from one specimen sequenced in a study of shared clonotypes between healthy human individuals. TCRdb's table, derived via immunoSEQ multiplex PCR, lists solely in-frame clones and lacks some. The sample lists 2 million or so clones; roughly 96% were seen once. Sequenced input: naive CD4+ T cells sorted from blood. The subset denotes: CD45RA+ positively selected. The receptors stem from a man aged 18 to 30 in good health.

J is TRBJ1-3 and V is TRBV7-8, with a possible D match to TRBD1 (5 bases). V was clipped by 8 bases and J by 0 bases, with 8 bases between them. The germline V gene has CDR1 SGHVS and CDR2 FQNEAQ. The CDR3 length is 13 residues. CDR3 bases: TGTGCCAGCGGGGACTACTCTGGAAACACCATATATTTT. This translates into CASGDYSGNTIYF.

As for this clone: Additional DNA sequences in this sample encode the identical CDR3. This chain joins TRBV6-5 and TRBJ1-1, with D hard to call. This CDR3 comprises 14 residues. CDR1 and CDR2 (germline): MNHEY, SVGAGI. Trimming took 2 bases from V and 1 from J, leaving 8 bases between them. The CDR3 region has the DNA TGTGCCAGCAGTTACCTTCCCGGGAACACTGAAGCTTTCTTT. Translating gives CASSYLPGNTEAFF.

The chain employs TRBV5-4 and TRBJ2-1; 12 bases fit TRBD2. The CDR3 length is 16 residues. The ends lost 3 bases at V and 9 bases at J; junction bases unmatched: 10. Per the germline V gene, CDR1 is SGHNT and CDR2 is YYREEE (reference sequence). CDR3 amino acids: CASSSRTSGVSGEQFF. CDR3 DNA: TGTGCCAGCAGCTCCCGGACTAGCGGGGTTTCAGGTGAGCAGTTCTTC.

The chain carries TRBV5-5 and TRBJ2-7; TRBD2 agrees at 8 bases. The CDR3 loop spans 15 amino acids. Germline values: CDR1 SGHKS, CDR2 YYEKEE (reference sequence). Germline trimming cut 4 bases from V and 5 bases from J; bases unmatched to any gene: 11. CDR3 region: CASSPRGGLGNEQYF. CDR3 DNA sequence: TGTGCCAGCAGCCCCCGGGGGGGGCTCGGGAACGAGCAGTACTTC.

The rearrangement links TRBV9 to TRBJ2-7, with unresolved D. CDR3 size: 13 residues. In germline, CDR1 is SGDLS, CDR2 YYNGEE. Trimming stripped 0 bases from V and 5 bases from J, with 9 bases between. The CDR3: CASSVDPRNEQYF. The CDR3, as DNA: TGTGCCAGCAGCGTAGATCCCCGGAACGAGCAGTACTTC. The full variable domain, with the rest looked up from reference TRBV9 and TRBJ2-7, is DSGVTQTPKHLITATGQRVTLRCSPRSGDLSVYWYQQSLDQGLQFLIQYYNGEERAKGNILERFSAQQFPDLHSELNLSSLELGDSALYFCASSVDPRNEQYFGPGTRLTVT.

The chain combines TRBV5-1 with TRBJ2-5; D uncertain. Germline-derived CDR1 and CDR2 are SGHRS and YFSETQ. Trimming left V 0 bases short and J 3 bases short, with 12 bases between. CDR3 length: 15 amino acids. The chain's CDR3 is CASSLETREKETQYF. CDR3 nucleotide sequence: TGCGCCAGCAGCTTGGAGACTCGAGAAAAAGAGACCCAGTACTTC.

The gene calls are TRBV7-2 and TRBJ2-2; 13 nucleotides match TRBD2. Germline CDR1 is SGHTA and CDR2 is FQGNSA. The CDR3 contains 16 residues. V lost 5 bases and J lost 5; bases outside the gene matches: 5. The CDR3 is CASSLVGLAGTGELFF. The CDR3 nucleotides are TGTGCCAGCAGCCTGGTGGGACTAGCGGGAACCGGGGAGCTGTTTTTT.

V is TRBV18 and J is TRBJ2-5; 9 nucleotides match TRBD1. The CDR3 consists of 15 residues. Germline V gene lookup returns CDR1 KGHSH and CDR2 LQKENI. Losses at the gene ends were 4 bases for V and 3 bases for J; bases not matched to a gene: 6. CDR3 sequence (DNA): TGTGCCAGCTCACGAGGGACAGGGAGTGAAGAGACCCAGTACTTC. Amino acids: CASSRGTGSEETQYF.

The chain recombines TRBV29-1 with TRBJ2-5, with D possibly called TRBD1 or TRBD2 (6 bases each). The germline CDR1 and CDR2 sequences are SQVTM and ANQGSEA. V was trimmed by 3 bases and J by 5 bases, leaving 13 bases between them. The CDR3 is 13 amino acids. The DNA of the CDR3 is TGCAGCGTTGACGTAGGGGGAGGCGAGACCCAGTACTTC. It translates to CSVDVGGGETQYF. The variable domain in full, completed from reference TRBV29-1 and TRBJ2-5, reads SAVISQKPSRDICQRGTSLTIQCQVDSQVTMMFWYRQQPGQSLTLIATANQGSEATYESGFVIDKFPISRPNLTFSTLTVSNMSPEDSSIYLCSVDVGGGETQYFGPGTRLLVL.

This clone was counted once. This chain uses TRBV7-2 with TRBJ2-7, with D possibly matching TRBD1 (5 bases). CDR1 is SGHTA and CDR2 is FQGNSA in the germline V gene. V was clipped by 4 bases and J by 3 bases, with 10 bases between them. The length of the CDR3 is 13 residues. In nucleotides, the CDR3 is TGTGCCAGCAGCTCCTCTACAGGCTACGAGCAGTACTTC. Its translation is CASSSSTGYEQYF.

To note about this clone: Additional DNA sequences in this sample encode the identical CDR3. The rearrangement uses TRBV6-5 and TRBJ2-7; TRBD2 is a possible D gene (5 bases). This CDR3 region has 12 residues. Germline loops: CDR1 MNHEY, CDR2 SVGAGI. V was pared by 6 bases and J by 3 bases, with 9 bases between. CDR3: CASSRRGYEQYF. The CDR3, as DNA: TGTGCCAGCAGCCGCCGGGGCTACGAGCAGTACTTC.

J is TRBJ2-1 and V is TRBV27; D is uncertain. Trimming removed 5 bases at V and 2 bases at J, with 10 bases between. The CDR3 extends over 14 amino acids. Germline CDR1 reads MNHEY; CDR2 reads SMNVEV (reference sequence). The CDR3 reads CASSTTIPYNEQFF. The CDR3 DNA is TGTGCCAGCAGTACGACGATCCCCTACAATGAGCAGTTCTTC.

The chain joins TRBV5-6 to TRBJ2-1, with 8 bases that match TRBD2. The CDR3 is 16 amino acids. Trimming took 2 bases from V and 10 from J; bases not matched to a gene: 14. CDR1 and CDR2 (germline): SGHDT, YYEEEE. CDR3 in DNA: TGTGCCAGCAGCTTACTAGCGGACCCCATGTTTCAAGAGCAGTTCTTC. This gives the protein CASSLLADPMFQEQFF. The whole variable domain, remainder taken from reference TRBV5-6 and TRBJ2-1, is DAGVTQSPTHLIKTRGQQVTLRCSPKSGHDTVSWYQQALGQGPQFIFQYYEEEERQRGNFPDRFSGHQFPNYSSELNVNALLLGDSALYLCASSLLADPMFQEQFFGPGTRLTVL.

In this sample, this clone turned up once. The chain uses TRBV2 and TRBJ1-5; the D is unclear. V dropped 0 bases and J dropped 1 base, with 7 bases sitting between them. CDR1 and CDR2 from the germline V gene are SNHLY and FYNNEI. This CDR3 spans 15 amino acids. The CDR3 loop is CASSEALASNQPQHF. DNA for the CDR3: TGTGCCAGCAGTGAAGCGTTGGCCAGCAATCAGCCCCAGCATTTT.

This clone was seen just once. This rearrangement joins TRBV6-1 to TRBJ1-5; a weak D match, TRBD1 (5 bases). Germline V CDR1 and CDR2: MNHNS, SASEGT. Deletions cut 8 bases from V and 0 bases from J, with 11 bases between. CDR3 length equals 14 residues. As DNA, the CDR3 is TGTGCCAGCCCGGGGCCTAATAGCAATCAGCCCCAGCATTTT. Protein sequence: CASPGPNSNQPQHF.

The CDR3 nucleotides read TGTGCCAGCAGCTTAGTTAATAAAAACTATGGCTACACCTTC. Amino acid sequence: CASSLVNKNYGYTF. V usage is TRBV7-9 and J usage is TRBJ1-2; D gene uncertain. Germline CDR1 and CDR2: SEHNR and FQNEAQ (reference sequence). V was trimmed by 1 base and J by 2 bases, leaving 8 bases between them. The CDR3 runs to 14 residues.

This sequence joins TRBV4-1 and TRBJ2-5, with D perhaps TRBD1 or TRBD2 (6 bases each). CDR1 and CDR2 from the germline V gene are MGHRA and YSYEKL. The CDR3 runs to 16 residues. V lost 0 bases and J 5 bases, leaving 16 bases between the germline ends. Written as DNA, the CDR3 is TGCGCCAGCAGCCAAGACAGGGGACTGGGCGGGGAGACCCAGTACTTC. This codes for CASSQDRGLGGETQYF.

The rearrangement uses TRBV19 and TRBJ1-5, with 7 bases fitting TRBD1. Germline CDR1 is LNHDA and CDR2 is SQIVND (reference sequence). The CDR3 has 15 amino acids. V trimming: 5 bases; J trimming: 0 bases; junction bases outside the gene matches: 4. CDR3 DNA sequence: TGTGCCAGTAGTGGGACAGAGAATAGCAATCAGCCCCAGCATTTT. This translates into CASSGTENSNQPQHF.

The gene calls are TRBV28 and TRBJ2-7, with D possibly matching TRBD1 (5 bases). Per germline, CDR1 MDHEN and CDR2 SYDVKM. The V gene lost 4 bases and the J gene lost 3 bases, with 19 bases spanning the gap. The CDR3 consists of 16 residues. The CDR3 sequence: CASSSPSPTDLYEQYF. The CDR3 region has the DNA TGTGCCAGCAGTTCCCCCTCCCCGACAGACCTCTACGAGCAGTACTTC.

The rearrangement links TRBV2 to TRBJ2-5; the D is unclear. Germline CDR1 reads SNHLY; CDR2 reads FYNNEI. The CDR3 spans 11 residues. V lost 6 bases and J lost 2, with 4 bases in between. The CDR3 here is CASRNQETQYF. CDR3 sequence (DNA): TGTGCCAGCAGGAATCAAGAGACCCAGTACTTC.

CDR3 sequence reads: CASSRMTSGLYNEQFF. In nucleotides, the CDR3 is TGTGCCAGCAGCCGGATGACTAGCGGCCTATACAATGAGCAGTTCTTC. The chain carries TRBV2 and TRBJ2-1, with 9 bases aligning to TRBD2. Per the germline V gene, CDR1 is SNHLY and CDR2 is FYNNEI. The J segment lost 4 bases and the V segment lost 6 bases, leaving 10 bases of the junction unmatched. CDR3 length: 16 amino acids.